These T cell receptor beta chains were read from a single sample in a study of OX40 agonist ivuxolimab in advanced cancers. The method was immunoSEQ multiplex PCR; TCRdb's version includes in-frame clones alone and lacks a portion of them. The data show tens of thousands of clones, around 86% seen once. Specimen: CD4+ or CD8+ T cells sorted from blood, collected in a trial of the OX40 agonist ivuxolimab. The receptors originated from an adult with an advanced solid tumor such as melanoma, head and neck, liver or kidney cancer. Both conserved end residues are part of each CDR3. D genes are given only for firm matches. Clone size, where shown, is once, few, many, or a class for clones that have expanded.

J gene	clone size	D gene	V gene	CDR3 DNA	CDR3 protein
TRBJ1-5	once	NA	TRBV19	TGTGCCAGTATCGAAAGACAAGGAGGCAATCAGCCCCAGCATTTT	CASIERQGGNQPQHF
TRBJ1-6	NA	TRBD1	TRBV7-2	TGTGCCAGCAGCCCACGCAGGGGGCTATCCTATAATTCACCCCTCCACTTT	CASSPRRGLSYNSPLHF
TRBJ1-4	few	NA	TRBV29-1	TGCAGCGTAGCTACGGCGTATGAAGAAAAACTGTTTTTT	CSVATAYEEKLFF
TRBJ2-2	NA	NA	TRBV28	TGTGCCAGCAGCCCCGCACACACCGGGGAGCTGTTTTTT	CASSPAHTGELFF
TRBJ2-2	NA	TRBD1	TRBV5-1	TGCGCCAGCAGCTTGTGGGGATCTGGGACAGGGGCGACCGGGGAGCTGTTTTTT	CASSLWGSGTGATGELFF
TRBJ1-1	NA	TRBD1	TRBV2	TGTGCCAGCAGTGATTTTGGGACAGCGAACACTGAAGCTTTCTTT	CASSDFGTANTEAFF
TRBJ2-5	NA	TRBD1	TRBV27	TGTGCCAGCAGTCCTCACCGGGGACAGGGGGGGCAGACCCAGTACTTC	CASSPHRGQGGQTQYF
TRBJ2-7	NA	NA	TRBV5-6	TGTGCCAGCAGCCAGGGACACCCAACCTACGAGCAGTACTTC	CASSQGHPTYEQYF
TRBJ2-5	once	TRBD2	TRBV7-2	TGTGCCAGCAGCAGGGGACTACCACGGGAGACCCAGTACTTC	CASSRGLPRETQYF
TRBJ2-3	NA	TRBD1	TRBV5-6	TGTGCCAGCATCCCCGGGACAGGCACAGATACGCAGTATTTT	CASIPGTGTDTQYF
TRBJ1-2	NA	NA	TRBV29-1	TGCAGCTCCGCGTCGGGGAACTATGGCTACACCTTC	CSSASGNYGYTF
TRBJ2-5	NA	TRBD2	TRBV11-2	TGTGCCAGCAGCCTAAGCGGGAGCGGGGAGACCCAGTACTTC	CASSLSGSGETQYF
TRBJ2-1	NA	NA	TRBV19	TGTGCCAGTAGTAAATCGACAGAGCTCTACAATGAGCAGTTCTTC	CASSKSTELYNEQFF